What follows describes a single T cell receptor beta chain. Then a second PCR, running roughly 6 to 11 cycles, was carried out with a sample-barcoded 5' primer and a J-beta primer mix. TCRdb itself ran the 5' RACE reads through MiXCR, one entry per CDR3 protein. The sample carries about 670,000 distinct CDR3 sequences, 40% to 65% recorded once. V was shortened by 3 bases and J by 7 bases, with 6 bases between the two germline ends. The CDR3 loop spans 12 amino acids. CDR1 and CDR2 from the germline V gene are MNHEY and SMNVEV (reference sequence). The data are from a study of blood T cells in healthy people across ages.

The source of this sequence is an elderly woman in good health. Sequenced material: blood. The chain is built from TRBV27 and TRBJ2-2; no clear D gene. The CDR3 sequence: CASSFLSGELFF. The CDR3 DNA sequence: TGTGCCAGCAGTTTCCTTAGCGGGGAGCTGTTTTTT.